The next 31 T cell receptor beta chains were all read from a single sample in a study of blood T cells in healthy people across ages. The second PCR ran 7 to 11 cycles with a sample-barcoded 5' primer and J-beta primers. TCRdb re-analysed the 5' RACE reads in MiXCR, keeping a single row per CDR3 protein. This sample has fewer than 1.5 million distinct CDR3 sequences, with around 39% found just once. Sequencing used blood. The receptor set was obtained from a woman younger than 35 in good health.

This clonotype is a singleton in its sample. This chain connects TRBV20-1 to TRBJ2-1; TRBD1 matches at 8 bases. The CDR3 has 12 amino acids. Trimming took 4 bases from V and 9 from J; bases not matched to a gene: 5. Germline-derived CDR1 and CDR2 are DFQATT and SNEGSKA (reference sequence). The CDR3 sequence: CSATQGAGEQFF. The CDR3 nucleotides read TGCAGTGCTACTCAGGGGGCCGGTGAGCAGTTCTTC.

The chain is built from TRBV6-6 and TRBJ1-1; maybe TRBD1 (6 bases). From germline, CDR1 is MNHNY and CDR2 SVGAGI (reference sequence). With 7 bases removed from V and 3 bases from J, the gap between germline ends came to 12 bases. The CDR3 extends over 13 amino acids. The DNA of the CDR3 is TGTGCCAGCAACAGGGACGACTACACTGAAGCTTTCTTT. This sequence encodes CASNRDDYTEAFF.

About this clonotype: Mismatch with germline at one junction end may stem from a read error. This rearrangement joins TRBV5-1 to TRBJ2-5, with D perhaps matching TRBD1 (5 bases). The CDR3 has 15 amino acids. Looked up from germline, CDR1 is SGHRS and CDR2 is YFSETQ. The CDR3 region has the DNA TGCGCCAGCAGCTTGGGGAAGGGGCCCCAAGAGACCCAGTACTTT. Translating gives CASSLGKGPQETQYF.

The V gene is TRBV15, the J gene TRBJ2-1; no reliable D call. Germline lookup yields CDR1 LNHNV and CDR2 YYDKDF (reference sequence). Trimming cost V 5 bases and J 5 bases, with 16 bases left between them. The CDR3 consists of 15 residues. The CDR3 DNA is TGTGCCACCAGCCCCCGGGTAGGGATAAACAATGAGCAGTTCTTC. It is translated as CATSPRVGINNEQFF.

The chain joins TRBV6-5 to TRBJ2-1; D ambiguous. The J call may be incorrect, as the DNA end agrees better with TRBJ2-7. This CDR3 spans 15 amino acids. Germline-derived CDR1 and CDR2 are MNHEY and SVGAGI. The CDR3 nucleotides read TGTGCCAGCAGTTACTCCTCTACCCCTTACAATGAGCAGTACTTC. Translation: CASSYSSTPYNEQYF.

This chain joins TRBV25-1 and TRBJ1-1; D is uncertain. Germline assignment: CDR1 MGHDK and CDR2 SYGVNS. V gave up 1 base and J gave up 4 bases, with 13 bases separating them. This CDR3 region has 15 residues. In DNA, the CDR3 is TGTGCCAGCAGTGAATTGGTCTCGGGGAGCACTGAAGCTTTCTTT. Its protein is CASSELVSGSTEAFF.

The chain carries TRBV15 and TRBJ2-3; a possible D gene is TRBD2 (7 bases). Germline loops: CDR1 LNHNV, CDR2 YYDKDF (reference sequence). The CDR3 has 14 amino acids. V gave up 6 bases and J gave up 5 bases, with 15 bases separating them. CDR3 region: CATRGGGPGDTQYF. The CDR3, as DNA: TGTGCCACCAGAGGGGGGGGGCCGGGAGATACGCAGTATTTT.

V and J are TRBV6-2 or TRBV6-3 and TRBJ1-4; D is possibly TRBD1 (5 bases). V lost 8 bases, J lost 8 bases, and 9 bases lay in between. This CDR3 has 11 amino acids. The germline gives CDR1 MNHEY, CDR2 SVGEGT. This CDR3 reads CASGGWEKLFF. The CDR3 coding sequence is TGTGCCAGCGGGGGATGGGAAAAACTGTTTTTT.

The sample holds a few counts of this clonotype. The chain couples TRBV27 to TRBJ1-6; a possible D gene is TRBD1 (5 bases). Per germline, CDR1 MNHEY and CDR2 SMNVEV (reference sequence). Trimming took 7 bases from V and 10 from J, leaving 14 bases between them. CDR3 length: 13 residues. CDR3 residues: CASTSTHRSPLHF. CDR3 bases: TGTGCCAGCACTTCAACCCACAGGTCACCCCTCCACTTT.

The gene calls are TRBV2 and TRBJ2-1, with 10 bases that match TRBD2. J lost 1 base, V lost 6 bases, and 3 bases had no gene match. Per the germline V gene, CDR1 is SNHLY and CDR2 is FYNNEI. The CDR3 loop spans 15 amino acids. The DNA for the CDR3 is TGTGCCAGCAGGAAGCGGGAGGGTTCCTACAATGAGCAGTTCTTC. It encodes CASRKREGSYNEQFF.

The CDR3 DNA reads TGTGCCATACTCAGTACTAGCACAGATACGCAGTATTTT. Translated: CAILSTSTDTQYF. The gene calls are TRBV7-9 and TRBJ2-3; D not certain. The CDR3 runs to 13 residues. Trimming took off 10 bases at V and 0 bases at J, with 11 bases between the two ends. Germline V CDR1 and CDR2: SEHNR, FQNEAQ (reference sequence). The full variable domain, its missing parts supplied by reference TRBV7-9 and TRBJ2-3, is DTGVSQNPRHKITKRGQNVTFRCDPISEHNRLYWYRQTLGQGPEFLTYFQNEAQLEKSRLLSDRFSAERPKGSFSTLEIQRTEQGDSAMYLCAILSTSTDTQYFGPGTRLTVL.

This chain connects TRBV9 to TRBJ1-6, with a possible D match to TRBD1 (5 bases). Trimming took off 2 bases at V and 6 bases at J, with 9 bases between the two ends. CDR3 length equals 14 residues. CDR1 SGDLS and CDR2 YYNGEE come from the germline V gene. CDR3 nucleotides: TGTGCCAGCAGCGTCCGACAGACTAATTCACCCCTCCACTTT. It codes for CASSVRQTNSPLHF. The entire variable domain, with the rest obtained from reference TRBV9 and TRBJ1-6, is as follows: DSGVTQTPKHLITATGQRVTLRCSPRSGDLSVYWYQQSLDQGLQFLIQYYNGEERAKGNILERFSAQQFPDLHSELNLSSLELGDSALYFCASSVRQTNSPLHFGNGTRLTVT.

This sequence joins TRBV4-2 and TRBJ2-3; weak D call: TRBD2 (6 bases). Germline assignment: CDR1 LGHNA and CDR2 YNFKEQ. V was shortened by 3 bases and J by 10 bases, with 23 bases between the two germline ends. The CDR3 sequence is 16 residues long. The CDR3 is CASSQAGRAAPSAQYF. The CDR3 DNA reads TGTGCCAGCAGCCAGGCGGGACGAGCGGCCCCAAGTGCGCAGTATTTT.

The chain links TRBV24-1 to TRBJ2-5, with D tentatively TRBD1 or TRBD2 (7 bases each). Germline CDR1 reads KGHDR; CDR2 reads SFDVKD. The V end lost 3 bases, the J end lost 2 bases, and 15 bases lay between the germline ends. The CDR3 runs 16 residues. In DNA, the CDR3 is TGTGCCACCAGTGATGGAGGGAGGGGGCGGCAAGAGACCCAGTACTTC. Translating gives CATSDGGRGRQETQYF.

The chain recombines TRBV6-1 with TRBJ1-4, with 10 nucleotides matching TRBD1. Germline-derived CDR1 and CDR2 are MNHNS and SASEGT. There are 17 residues in the CDR3. The trim removed 2 bases at V and 0 bases at J, leaving 3 bases unmatched. CDR3 sequence reads: CASSERDRGTTNEKLFF. The CDR3 bases are TGTGCCAGCAGTGAACGGGACAGGGGAACAACTAATGAAAAACTGTTTTTT.

This clonotype has just a few counts. V is TRBV24-1 and J is TRBJ2-1; TRBD2 agrees at 9 bases. Trimming removed 9 bases from V and 10 bases from J; junction bases left unmatched: 3. This CDR3 comprises 11 residues. Looked up from germline, CDR1 is KGHDR and CDR2 is SFDVKD. The CDR3 coding sequence is TGTGCCACCGGGACTAGCAGAGAGCAGTTCTTC. Amino acid sequence: CATGTSREQFF.

The chain employs TRBV11-2 and TRBJ2-7; 8 nucleotides align to TRBD2. Germline trimming cut 6 bases from V and 6 bases from J; bases unmatched to any gene: 16. Germline loops: CDR1 SGHAT, CDR2 FQNNGV. This CDR3 contains 16 residues. DNA of the CDR3: TGTGCCAGCAGTTCAAGCGGGGGAGCGGGTACTTCCGAGCAGTACTTC. As protein: CASSSSGGAGTSEQYF.

On this clonotype: With a much larger clone just one base away, this may be a read error. This chain links TRBV27 with TRBJ1-4; D gene unclear. Germline CDR1 and CDR2: MNHEY and SMNVEV (reference sequence). This CDR3 comprises 11 residues. The CDR3 DNA reads TGTGCCAGCAGTTTTGGTGAAGAACTGTTTTTT. As protein: CASSFGEELFF. Based on the CDR3 plus reference TRBV27 and TRBJ1-4, the full variable domain is EAQVTQNPRYLITVTGKKLTVTCSQNMNHEYMSWYRQDPGLGLRQIYYSMNVEVTDKGDVPEGYKVSRKEKRNFPLILESPSPNQTSLYFCASSFGEELFFGSGTQLSVL.

V and J are TRBV18 and TRBJ2-7; possible D gene TRBD1, 5 bases. The CDR3 sequence is 14 residues long. CDR1 is KGHSH and CDR2 is LQKENI in the germline V gene. The V and J ends lost 3 bases and 6 bases respectively, with 15 bases between them. The CDR3: CASSPGQVGAEQYF. Written as DNA, the CDR3 is TGTGCCAGCTCACCGGGGCAGGTGGGCGCCGAGCAGTACTTC.

The chain joins TRBV6-1 to TRBJ2-2; tentatively, D is TRBD1 (6 bases). CDR3 length: 16 residues. Looked up from germline, CDR1 is MNHNS and CDR2 is SASEGT. V gave up 5 bases and J gave up 0 bases, with 13 bases separating them. CDR3 nucleotides: TGTGCCAGCAGTCCAACCGGGACAACGAACACCGGGGAGCTGTTTTTT. This encodes CASSPTGTTNTGELFF.

The chain combines TRBV7-9 with TRBJ2-2; 12 bases are shared with TRBD2. Germline-derived CDR1 and CDR2 are SEHNR and FQNEAQ (reference sequence). The V segment lost 5 bases and the J segment 5 bases; nucleotides outside the gene matches: 12. The CDR3 consists of 18 residues. CDR3 nucleotides: TGTGCCAGCAGCCTCGGGACTAGCGGGTCTTTACGGACCGGGGAGCTGTTTTTT. Its translation is CASSLGTSGSLRTGELFF.

This chain links TRBV20-1 with TRBJ2-5, with a tentative D call TRBD2 (6 bases). Germline lookup yields CDR1 DFQATT and CDR2 SNEGSKA (reference sequence). The CDR3 covers 15 residues. V lost 2 bases to trimming and J lost 11 bases, with 24 bases between them. CDR3 DNA sequence: TGCAGTGCTAGAAATCAAGTCGGGAGCCGGAATGAGCAGTACTTC. Amino acids: CSARNQVGSRNEQYF.

The chain links TRBV3-1 to TRBJ1-1; D gene unclear. Germline assignment: CDR1 LGHDT and CDR2 YNNKEL (reference sequence). Deletions cut 4 bases from V and 8 bases from J, with 14 bases between. The CDR3 is made up of 13 amino acids. In nucleotides, the CDR3 is TGTGCCAGCAGCCTCTCGCCCCGGGGAGAAGCTTTCTTT. Translated: CASSLSPRGEAFF.

V and J are TRBV7-2 and TRBJ1-1; D not resolved. The germline V gene encodes CDR1 SGHTA and CDR2 FQGNSA. The V end was cut by 1 base, the J end by 1 base, with 7 bases between. The CDR3 extends over 14 amino acids. The CDR3 is CASSLDVWNTEAFF. As DNA, the CDR3 is TGTGCCAGCAGCTTAGATGTTTGGAACACTGAAGCTTTCTTT.

This clonotype was picked up a small number of times. CDR3 amino acids: CSASKRGGGTDTQYF. DNA for the CDR3: TGCAGTGCTAGCAAGCGGGGGGGCGGGACAGATACGCAGTATTTT. The chain links TRBV20-1 to TRBJ2-3, with TRBD2 identical over 10 bases. Looked up from germline, CDR1 is DFQATT and CDR2 is SNEGSKA (reference sequence). V lost 3 bases, J lost 3 bases, and 6 bases stayed unmatched. The CDR3 has 15 amino acids.

This rearrangement joins TRBV6-1 to TRBJ2-1; D uncertain. V was pared by 0 bases and J by 4 bases, with 7 bases between. This CDR3 has 14 residues. Germline V gene sequence: CDR1 MNHNS, CDR2 SASEGT. Written as DNA, the CDR3 is TGTGCCAGCAGTGAAGCGCACGAGTACAATGAGCAGTTCTTC. This translates into CASSEAHEYNEQFF.

The genes are TRBV20-1 and TRBJ1-6, with D maybe TRBD1 (6 bases). V lost 1 base to trimming and J lost 6 bases, with 10 bases between them. Germline values: CDR1 DFQATT, CDR2 SNEGSKA (reference sequence). The CDR3 runs 14 residues. The CDR3 reads CSARVDRANSPLHF. In DNA form, the CDR3 reads TGCAGTGCTAGAGTGGACAGAGCTAATTCACCCCTCCACTTT.

Comments on this clonotype: The germline gene is not matched at one end of the junction; a read error may be the cause. V usage is TRBV9 and J usage is TRBJ2-1, with 8 positions matching TRBD2. CDR1 is SGDLS, CDR2 YYNGEE, per germline. The length of the CDR3 is 15 residues. CDR3 region: CASSPRLASYNKQFF. The CDR3 DNA reads TGTGCCAGCAGCCCCCGACTAGCGTCGTACAATAAGCAGTTCTTC.

The chain uses TRBV3-1 and TRBJ2-7, with TRBD2 identical over 13 bases. The CDR3 consists of 18 residues. V shed 0 bases and J 7 bases; nucleotides not matched to a gene: 12. Germline CDR1 and CDR2: LGHDT and YNNKEL (reference sequence). CDR3 DNA sequence: TGTGCCAGCAGCCAAGAGCCATCGACTAGCGGGAGGCACAATGAGCAGTACTTC. This translates into CASSQEPSTSGRHNEQYF.

The chain uses TRBV10-2 and TRBJ2-1, with 12 bases aligning to TRBD2. This CDR3 is built from 23 residues. V gave up 0 bases and J gave up 5 bases; unmatched junction bases: 23. Germline values: CDR1 WSHSY, CDR2 SAAADI. CDR3: CASSESTRLAGGRVGGTDNEQFF. DNA for the CDR3: TGCGCCAGCAGTGAGTCGACTCGGCTAGCGGGAGGGCGTGTAGGAGGCACGGACAATGAGCAGTTCTTC.

The chain links TRBV18 to TRBJ2-5; 12 bases align to TRBD2. The CDR3 is made up of 15 amino acids. Germline V gives CDR1 KGHSH, CDR2 LQKENI. The V and J ends lost 5 bases and 5 bases, in that order; junction bases with no gene match: 6. The CDR3 here is CASSSGLAGYETQYF. Written as DNA, the CDR3 is TGTGCCAGCTCATCTGGACTAGCGGGATATGAGACCCAGTACTTC.